This paragraph covers one T cell receptor beta chain sequence. The data originate from a study of shared T cell receptors in the human thymus. The CDR3 loop spans 10 amino acids. Germline V gene data show CDR1 as SNHLY and CDR2 as FYNNEI. Trimming cost V 8 bases and J 4 bases, with 5 bases left between them. The protocol was immunoSEQ multiplex PCR, while the TCRdb copy is restricted to in-frame clones and leaves out a portion. Of 640,000 or so clones listed, over 75% are singletons. These data are also associated with another study on human thymus T cells. That source adds: All donors were healthy Finnish infants who were undergoing corrective surgery to treat congenital heart defects. Thymic material originated from resections removed in the course of corrective heart surgery. Among thymic and blood repertoires, usage of V and J genes appeared biased.

The source of this sequence is a boy younger than two with a congenital heart defect. J is TRBJ2-5 and V is TRBV2; D possibly corresponds to TRBD2 (5 bases). The sequenced sample consisted of thymocytes. CDR3: CASAGETQYF. CDR3 in DNA: TGTGCCAGCGCGGGAGAGACCCAGTACTTC.